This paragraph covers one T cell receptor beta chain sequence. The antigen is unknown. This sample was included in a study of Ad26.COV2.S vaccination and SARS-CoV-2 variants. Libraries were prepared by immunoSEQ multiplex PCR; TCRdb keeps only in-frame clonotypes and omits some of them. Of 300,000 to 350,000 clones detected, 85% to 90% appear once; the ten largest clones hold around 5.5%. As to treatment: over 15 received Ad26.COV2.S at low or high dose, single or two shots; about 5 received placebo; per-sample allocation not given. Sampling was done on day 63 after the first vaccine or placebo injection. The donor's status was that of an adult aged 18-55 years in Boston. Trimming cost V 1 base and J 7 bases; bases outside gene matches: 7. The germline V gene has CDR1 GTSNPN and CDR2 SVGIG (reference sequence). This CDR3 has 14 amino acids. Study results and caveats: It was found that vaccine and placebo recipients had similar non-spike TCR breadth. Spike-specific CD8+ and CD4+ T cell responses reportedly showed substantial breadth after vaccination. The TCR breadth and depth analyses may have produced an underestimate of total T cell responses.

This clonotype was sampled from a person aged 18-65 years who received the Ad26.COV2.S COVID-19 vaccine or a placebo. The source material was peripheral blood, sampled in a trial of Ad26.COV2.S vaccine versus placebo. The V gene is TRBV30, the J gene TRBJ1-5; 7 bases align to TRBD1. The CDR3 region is CAWSARGFGQPQHF. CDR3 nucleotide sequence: TGTGCCTGGAGTGCCAGGGGGTTTGGACAGCCCCAGCATTTT.